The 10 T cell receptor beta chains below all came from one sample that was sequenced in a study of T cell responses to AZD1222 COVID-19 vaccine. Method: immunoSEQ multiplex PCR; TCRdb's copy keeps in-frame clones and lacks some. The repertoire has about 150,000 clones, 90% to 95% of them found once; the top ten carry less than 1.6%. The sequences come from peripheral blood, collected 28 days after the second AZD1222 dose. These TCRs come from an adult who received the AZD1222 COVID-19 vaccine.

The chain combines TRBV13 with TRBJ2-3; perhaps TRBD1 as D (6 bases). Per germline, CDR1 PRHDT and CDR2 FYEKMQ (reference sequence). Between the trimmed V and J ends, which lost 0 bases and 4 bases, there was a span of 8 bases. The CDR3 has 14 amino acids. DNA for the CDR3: TGTGCCAGCAGCTTAGGACAGGGCCCAGATACGCAGTATTTT. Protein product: CASSLGQGPDTQYF.

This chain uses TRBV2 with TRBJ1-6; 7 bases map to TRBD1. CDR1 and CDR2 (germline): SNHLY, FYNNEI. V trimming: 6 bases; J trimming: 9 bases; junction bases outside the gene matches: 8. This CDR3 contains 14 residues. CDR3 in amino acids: CASRAQGNSSPLHF. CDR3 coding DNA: TGTGCCAGCAGAGCACAGGGGAATAGTTCACCCCTCCACTTT.

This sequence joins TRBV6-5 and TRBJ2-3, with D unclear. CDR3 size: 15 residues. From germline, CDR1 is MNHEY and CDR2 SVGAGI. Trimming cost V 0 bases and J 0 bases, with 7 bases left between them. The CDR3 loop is CASSYSITSTDTQYF. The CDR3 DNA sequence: TGTGCCAGCAGTTACTCGATTACTAGCACAGATACGCAGTATTTT.

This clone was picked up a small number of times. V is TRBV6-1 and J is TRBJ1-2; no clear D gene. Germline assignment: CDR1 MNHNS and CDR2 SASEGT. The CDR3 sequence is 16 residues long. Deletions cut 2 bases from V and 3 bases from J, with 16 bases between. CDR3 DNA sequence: TGTGCCAGCAGTGAACAAGATTCGGCTTTGTACTATGGCTACACCTTC. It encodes CASSEQDSALYYGYTF.

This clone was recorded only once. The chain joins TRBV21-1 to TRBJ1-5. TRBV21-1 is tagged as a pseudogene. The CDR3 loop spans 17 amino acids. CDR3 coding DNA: TGTGCCAGCAGCCCGCACCTGTCAAATTCCGCCAATCAGCCCCAGCATTTT. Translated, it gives CASSPHLSNSANQPQHF.

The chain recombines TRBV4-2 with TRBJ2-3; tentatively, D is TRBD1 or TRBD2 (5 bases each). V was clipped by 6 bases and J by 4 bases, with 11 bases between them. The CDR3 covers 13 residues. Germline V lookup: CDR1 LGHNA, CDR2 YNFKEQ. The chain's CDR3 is CASSRGTPDTQYF. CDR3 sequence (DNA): TGTGCCAGCAGTCGGGGCACCCCAGATACGCAGTATTTT.

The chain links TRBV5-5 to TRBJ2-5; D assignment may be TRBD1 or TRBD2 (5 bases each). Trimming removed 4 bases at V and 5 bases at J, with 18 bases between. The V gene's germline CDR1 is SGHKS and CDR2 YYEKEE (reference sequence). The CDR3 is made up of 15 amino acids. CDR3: CASSIRDGLGETQYF. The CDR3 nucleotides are TGTGCCAGCAGCATCCGGGACGGGCTAGGGGAGACCCAGTACTTC.

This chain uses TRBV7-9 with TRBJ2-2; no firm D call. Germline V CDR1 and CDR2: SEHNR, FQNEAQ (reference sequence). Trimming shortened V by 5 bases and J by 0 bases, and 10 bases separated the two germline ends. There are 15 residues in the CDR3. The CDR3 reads CASSAPRPNTGELFF. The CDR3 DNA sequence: TGTGCCAGCAGCGCCCCACGGCCGAACACCGGGGAGCTGTTTTTT.

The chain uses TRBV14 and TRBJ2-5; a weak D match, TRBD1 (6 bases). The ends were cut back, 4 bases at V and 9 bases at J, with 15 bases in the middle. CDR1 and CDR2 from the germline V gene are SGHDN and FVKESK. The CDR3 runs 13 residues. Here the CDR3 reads CASSLGLKGAQYF. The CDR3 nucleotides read TGTGCCAGCAGCCTCGGACTCAAGGGGGCCCAGTACTTC.

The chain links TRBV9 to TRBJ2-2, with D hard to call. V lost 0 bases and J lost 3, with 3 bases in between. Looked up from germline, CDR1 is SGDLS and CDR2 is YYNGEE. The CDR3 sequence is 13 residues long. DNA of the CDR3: TGTGCCAGCAGCGTAGTTCACACCGGGGAGCTGTTTTTT. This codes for CASSVVHTGELFF. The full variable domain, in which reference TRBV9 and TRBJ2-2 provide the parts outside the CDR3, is DSGVTQTPKHLITATGQRVTLRCSPRSGDLSVYWYQQSLDQGLQFLIQYYNGEERAKGNILERFSAQQFPDLHSELNLSSLELGDSALYFCASSVVHTGELFFGEGSRLTVL.